A selection of T cell receptor beta chains follows, all from one sample in a study of blood T cell repertoires in COVID-19. Profiled with immunoSEQ multiplex PCR; TCRdb holds only in-frame clones, not every one. Here the sample spans roughly 250,000 clones, over 75% being singletons. Sequenced: PBMCs or T cells enriched from blood (not recorded which). These receptors were collected from a woman aged 45-65 years who had recovered from COVID-19. Both conserved end residues are part of each CDR3. Fields, in order: J gene, V gene, D gene, clone size, CDR3 DNA, CDR3 protein. A D gene is named only where the DNA matches it firmly. A clone size is listed for some rows: how often the clone was seen (once, few, many), or a class if it is expanded.

J: TRBJ1-6; V: TRBV3-1/TRBV3-2; D: TRBD1; size: .; DNA: TGTGCCAGCAGCCAAGCTCCCGGGACAGGGGATTCACCCCTCCACTTT; CDR3: CASSQAPGTGDSPLHF
J: TRBJ2-2; V: TRBV5-1; D: TRBD1; size: .; DNA: TGCGCCAGCAGCACGGAAGGGGGCGCGGGCACCGGGGAGCTGTTTTTT; CDR3: CASSTEGGAGTGELFF
J: TRBJ2-5; V: TRBV3-1/TRBV3-2; D: .; size: .; DNA: TGTGCCAGCAGCTTAGGAGGGGCCCCGGGGGACTTC; CDR3: CASSLGGAPGDF
J: TRBJ2-2; V: TRBV19; D: TRBD1; size: .; DNA: TGTGCCAGTAGTAGGGGACAGGGGGACACCGGGGAGCTGTTTTTT; CDR3: CASSRGQGDTGELFF
J: TRBJ1-5; V: TRBV7-9; D: TRBD1; size: .; DNA: TGTGCCAGCAGTCCAGGACAGGGCCTCAATCAGCCCCAGCATTTT; CDR3: CASSPGQGLNQPQHF
J: TRBJ1-1; V: TRBV5-1; D: TRBD1; size: .; DNA: TGCGCCAGCAGCCCGGGGACAGGGGGCACTGAAGCTTTCTTT; CDR3: CASSPGTGGTEAFF
J: TRBJ2-7; V: TRBV28; D: .; size: once; DNA: TGTGCCAGCAGTTTGGCGGGACTTCCCTACGAGCAGTACTTC; CDR3: CASSLAGLPYEQYF
J: TRBJ2-3; V: TRBV13; D: TRBD2; size: .; DNA: TGTGCCAGCAGCTTAGGCCGCGCTAGCGGAGAGCCCCGCACAGATACGCAGTATTTT; CDR3: CASSLGRASGEPRTDTQYF
J: TRBJ1-6; V: TRBV3-1/TRBV3-2; D: TRBD1; size: .; DNA: TGTGCCAGCAGCCCTTTTGAGGGGGCAGGGTCACCCCTCCACTTT; CDR3: CASSPFEGAGSPLHF
J: TRBJ2-3; V: TRBV9; D: TRBD2; size: .; DNA: TGTGCCAGCGAGACGGGAGGATATGGAGATACGCAGTATTTT; CDR3: CASETGGYGDTQYF
J: TRBJ1-2; V: TRBV7-2; D: .; size: .; DNA: TGTGCCAGCAAACTACAGGAGAACTATGGCTACACCTTC; CDR3: CASKLQENYGYTF
J: TRBJ2-1; V: TRBV5-1; D: TRBD2; size: .; DNA: TGCGCCAGCAGCCGGAACCTAGCGGGAGGATACAATGAGCAGTTCTTC; CDR3: CASSRNLAGGYNEQFF
J: TRBJ1-5; V: TRBV19; D: TRBD1; size: few; DNA: TGTGCCAGTAGTAGGTCGACAGGGAGCAATCAGCCCCAGCATTTT; CDR3: CASSRSTGSNQPQHF
J: TRBJ2-3; V: TRBV19; D: TRBD2; size: .; DNA: TGTGCCAGTAGTCGACTAGCGGGAACAGATACGCAGTATTTT; CDR3: CASSRLAGTDTQYF
J: TRBJ1-5; V: TRBV6-6; D: .; size: .; DNA: TGTGCCAGCAGCCCCGGAGGGATCAATCAGCCCCAGCATTTT; CDR3: CASSPGGINQPQHF
J: TRBJ2-1; V: TRBV28; D: .; size: .; DNA: TGTGCCAGCAGTTTCCGACGAGGCGCCTACAATGAGCAGTTCTTC; CDR3: CASSFRRGAYNEQFF
J: TRBJ2-3; V: TRBV5-1; D: .; size: once; DNA: TGCGCCAGCGGTACCCGGGAAGGGACAGATACGCAGTATTTT; CDR3: CASGTREGTDTQYF
J: TRBJ1-2; V: TRBV9; D: TRBD1; size: .; DNA: TGTGCCAGCAGCGTAGACAGGGGAGACTATGGCTACACCTTC; CDR3: CASSVDRGDYGYTF
J: TRBJ2-7; V: TRBV5-1; D: .; size: .; DNA: TGCGCCAGCAGCCTATTAGACGGAGCCTACGAGCAGTACTTC; CDR3: CASSLLDGAYEQYF
J: TRBJ1-5; V: TRBV19; D: .; size: .; DNA: TGTGCCAGTAGTATCACGTCTGGCTGGAGCAATCAGCCCCAGCATTTT; CDR3: CASSITSGWSNQPQHF
J: TRBJ2-7; V: TRBV15; D: .; size: .; DNA: TGTGCCACCAGCAACGCGAGGGGGGGCGAGCAGTACTTC; CDR3: CATSNARGGEQYF
J: TRBJ1-6; V: TRBV7-9; D: .; size: .; DNA: TGTGCCAGCAGCTTAGAAGGGGATAGATCACCCCTCCACTTT; CDR3: CASSLEGDRSPLHF
J: TRBJ2-1; V: TRBV28; D: .; size: .; DNA: TGTGCCAGCAGATCCGGGACACACAATGAGCAGTTCTTC; CDR3: CASRSGTHNEQFF
J: TRBJ2-3; V: TRBV28; D: .; size: .; DNA: TGTGCCAGCAGTTTAGGACAGAGAAGCAGGTCGGATACGCAGTATTTT; CDR3: CASSLGQRSRSDTQYF
J: TRBJ1-2; V: TRBV27; D: .; size: .; DNA: TGTGCCAGCAGTTCTTGGATAGGGGGTGGGGGCTACACCTTC; CDR3: CASSSWIGGGGYTF
J: TRBJ2-1; V: TRBV2; D: TRBD1; size: .; DNA: TGTGCCAGCAGGAATGACAGGGCTTACAATGAGCAGTTCTTC; CDR3: CASRNDRAYNEQFF
J: TRBJ2-1; V: TRBV28; D: .; size: .; DNA: TGTGCCAGCAGTTTTGTAGCCCTCAATGAGCAGTTCTTC; CDR3: CASSFVALNEQFF
J: TRBJ2-1; V: TRBV5-6; D: .; size: .; DNA: TGTGCCAGCAGCCTGGGGCTAGCCTCGTACAATGAGCAGTTCTTC; CDR3: CASSLGLASYNEQFF
J: TRBJ2-3; V: TRBV7-3; D: TRBD1; size: .; DNA: TGTGCCAGCAGCTTAGAATCTTCGGGACAGGGTCTAGAGACAGATACGCAGTATTTT; CDR3: CASSLESSGQGLETDTQYF
J: TRBJ2-1; V: TRBV7-9; D: TRBD2; size: .; DNA: TGTGCCAGCAGCGGAGGGAGGGTAAATGAGCAGTTCTTC; CDR3: CASSGGRVNEQFF
J: TRBJ1-3; V: TRBV5-8; D: TRBD1; size: .; DNA: TGTGCCAGCAGCGGGCCCCGGGACAGGGGGCCTGGAAACACCATATATTTT; CDR3: CASSGPRDRGPGNTIYF
J: TRBJ2-1; V: TRBV11-2; D: TRBD2; size: .; DNA: TGTGCCAGCAGCTTCGTCCTACTAGCGGGAGGGGGCTCCTACAATGAGCAGTTCTTC; CDR3: CASSFVLLAGGGSYNEQFF
J: TRBJ1-2; V: TRBV27; D: .; size: few; DNA: TGTGCCAGCAGTTTTATACCGACAGTTTCGTTGGGCTACACCTTC; CDR3: CASSFIPTVSLGYTF
J: TRBJ2-3; V: TRBV9; D: .; size: .; DNA: TGTGCCAGCAGTAGAGGGCCCCTTGAGGATACGCAGTATTTT; CDR3: CASSRGPLEDTQYF
J: TRBJ1-5; V: TRBV10-3; D: .; size: .; DNA: TGTGCCATCAGTGATAGGGGTACTACCGGGAATCAGCCCCAGCATTTT; CDR3: CAISDRGTTGNQPQHF
J: TRBJ2-5; V: TRBV9; D: .; size: .; DNA: TGTGCCAGCAGCGTAGATAGGAGCGGCCCTGTCGAGACCCAGTACTTC; CDR3: CASSVDRSGPVETQYF
J: TRBJ1-2; V: TRBV20-1; D: TRBD1; size: .; DNA: TGCAGTTCCCAGGGGGCAGTTGGCTACACCTTC; CDR3: CSSQGAVGYTF
J: TRBJ1-1; V: TRBV4-1; D: TRBD1; size: .; DNA: TGCGCCAGCAGCCGATCCCGCGGACAGGGGAATGAAGCTTTCTTT; CDR3: CASSRSRGQGNEAFF
J: TRBJ2-7; V: TRBV28; D: TRBD1; size: .; DNA: TGTGCCAGCAGTTGGACAGGGAGCTACGAGCAGTACTTC; CDR3: CASSWTGSYEQYF
J: TRBJ1-6; V: TRBV18; D: .; size: .; DNA: TGTGCCAGCTCACCAGGGGCAGGGTATAATTCACCCCTCCACTTT; CDR3: CASSPGAGYNSPLHF
J: TRBJ1-2; V: TRBV28; D: TRBD1; size: .; DNA: TGTGCCAGCTTTACAGGGGTTGCTAATGGCTACACCTTC; CDR3: CASFTGVANGYTF